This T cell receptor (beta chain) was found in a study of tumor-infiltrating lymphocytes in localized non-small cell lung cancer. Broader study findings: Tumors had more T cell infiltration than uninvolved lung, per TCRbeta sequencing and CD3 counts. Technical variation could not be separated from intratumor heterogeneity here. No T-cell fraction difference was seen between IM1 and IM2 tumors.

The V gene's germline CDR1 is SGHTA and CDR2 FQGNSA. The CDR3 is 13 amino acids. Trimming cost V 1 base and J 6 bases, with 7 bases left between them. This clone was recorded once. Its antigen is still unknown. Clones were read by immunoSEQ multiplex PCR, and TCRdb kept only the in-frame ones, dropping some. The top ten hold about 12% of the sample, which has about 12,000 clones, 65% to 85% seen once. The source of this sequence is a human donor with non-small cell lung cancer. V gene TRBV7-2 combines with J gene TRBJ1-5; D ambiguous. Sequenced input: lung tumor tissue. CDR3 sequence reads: CASSLEKVQPQHF. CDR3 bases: TGTGCCAGCAGCTTAGAGAAGGTTCAGCCCCAGCATTTT.